Sequencing of this T cell receptor beta chain was carried out in a study of T cell responses to AZD1222 COVID-19 vaccine. To note about this clone: The target antigen is unknown.

Study-wide results and caveats: The donor cohort was predominantly white British with a female majority, and clonal diversity may have been underestimated. Spike-specific TCR depth and breadth grew after two AZD1222 doses.

This table comes from immunoSEQ multiplex PCR, and its TCRdb copy is limited to in-frame clones, with some not included. This sample has 95,000 to 150,000 clones, with about 90% found just once. CDR3 length: 15 amino acids. Germline CDR1 is SGDLS and CDR2 is YYNGEE. The germline V and J ends were trimmed by 0 bases and 1 base, with 10 bases remaining between them. The clonotype was recovered from an adult in good health. The V and J genes are TRBV9 and TRBJ1-2, with unresolved D. Material: peripheral blood, obtained on day 0 of AZD1222 vaccination. The CDR3 region has the DNA TGTGCCAGCAGCGTAGAAGCAGGACTTAACTATGGCTACACCTTC. Translated: CASSVEAGLNYGYTF.